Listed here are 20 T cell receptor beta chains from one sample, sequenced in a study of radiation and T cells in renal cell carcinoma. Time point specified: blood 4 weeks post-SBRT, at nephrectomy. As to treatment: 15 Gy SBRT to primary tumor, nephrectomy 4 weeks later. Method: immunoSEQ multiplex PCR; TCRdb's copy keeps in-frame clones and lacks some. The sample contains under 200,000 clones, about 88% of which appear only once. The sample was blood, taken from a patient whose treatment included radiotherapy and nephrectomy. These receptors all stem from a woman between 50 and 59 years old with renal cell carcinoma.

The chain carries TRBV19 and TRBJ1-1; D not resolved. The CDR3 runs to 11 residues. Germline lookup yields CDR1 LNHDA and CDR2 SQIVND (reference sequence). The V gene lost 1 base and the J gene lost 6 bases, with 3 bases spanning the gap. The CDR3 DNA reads TGTGCCAGTAGTATAGCGGCTGAAGCTTTCTTT. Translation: CASSIAAEAFF.

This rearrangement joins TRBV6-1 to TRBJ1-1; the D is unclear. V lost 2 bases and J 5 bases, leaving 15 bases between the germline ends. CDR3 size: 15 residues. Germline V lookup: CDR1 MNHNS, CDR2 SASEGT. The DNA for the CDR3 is TGTGCCAGCAGTGAATTGGCTATTGTGGGGACTGAAGCTTTCTTT. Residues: CASSELAIVGTEAFF.

The DNA of the CDR3 is TGTGCCAGCAAGCGTCTAGCGGGTTCCTACAATGAGCAGTTCTTC. Encoded protein: CASKRLAGSYNEQFF. The J gene is TRBJ2-1, the V gene TRBV2; 8 bases are shared with TRBD2. The J segment lost 1 base and the V segment lost 7 bases, leaving 6 bases of the junction unmatched. The germline V gene encodes CDR1 SNHLY and CDR2 FYNNEI. The CDR3 sequence is 15 residues long.

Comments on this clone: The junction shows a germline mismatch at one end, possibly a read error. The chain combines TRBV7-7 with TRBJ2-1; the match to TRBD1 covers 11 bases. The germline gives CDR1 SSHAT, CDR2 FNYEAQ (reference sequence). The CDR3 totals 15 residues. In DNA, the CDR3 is TGTGCTAGCAGCGAGGGACAGGGGGCCTACAATGAGCAGTTCTTC. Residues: CASSEGQGAYNEQFF.

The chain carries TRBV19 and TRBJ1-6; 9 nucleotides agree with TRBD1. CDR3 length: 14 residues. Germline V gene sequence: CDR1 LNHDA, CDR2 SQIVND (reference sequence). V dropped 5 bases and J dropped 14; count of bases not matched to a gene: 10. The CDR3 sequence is CASSGGTGIGALHF. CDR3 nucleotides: TGTGCCAGTAGTGGAGGGACAGGGATAGGAGCCCTCCACTTT. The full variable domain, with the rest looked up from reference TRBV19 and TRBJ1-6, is DGGITQSPKYLFRKEGQNVTLSCEQNLNHDAMYWYRQDPGQGLRLIYYSQIVNDFQKGDIAEGYSVSREKKESFPLTVTSAQKNPTAFYLCASSGGTGIGALHFGNGTRLTVT.

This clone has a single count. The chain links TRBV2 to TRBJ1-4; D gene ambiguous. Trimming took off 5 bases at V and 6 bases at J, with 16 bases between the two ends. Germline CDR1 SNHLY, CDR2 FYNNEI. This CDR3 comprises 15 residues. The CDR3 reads CASSWLEGNYEKLFF. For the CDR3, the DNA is TGTGCCAGCAGTTGGTTAGAAGGGAATTATGAAAAACTGTTTTTT.

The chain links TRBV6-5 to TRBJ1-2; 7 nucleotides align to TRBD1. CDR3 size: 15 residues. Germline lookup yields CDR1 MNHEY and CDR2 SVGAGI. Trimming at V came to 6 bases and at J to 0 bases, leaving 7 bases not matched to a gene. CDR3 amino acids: CASSEQGKANYGYTF. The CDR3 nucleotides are TGTGCCAGCAGCGAACAGGGGAAAGCTAACTATGGCTACACCTTC.

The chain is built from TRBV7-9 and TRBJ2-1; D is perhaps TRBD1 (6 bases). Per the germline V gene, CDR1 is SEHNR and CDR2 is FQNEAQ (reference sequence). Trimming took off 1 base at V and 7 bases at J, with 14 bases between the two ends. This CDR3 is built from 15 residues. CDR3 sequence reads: CASSLGAGDWNEQFF. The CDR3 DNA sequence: TGTGCCAGCAGCTTAGGGGCAGGGGATTGGAATGAGCAGTTCTTC.

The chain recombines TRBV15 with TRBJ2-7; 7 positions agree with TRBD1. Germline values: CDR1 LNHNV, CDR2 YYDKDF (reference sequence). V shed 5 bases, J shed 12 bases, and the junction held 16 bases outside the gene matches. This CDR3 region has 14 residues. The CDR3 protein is CATSGYGTDQLLYF. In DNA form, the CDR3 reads TGTGCCACCAGCGGGTACGGGACAGATCAGTTGCTGTACTTC.

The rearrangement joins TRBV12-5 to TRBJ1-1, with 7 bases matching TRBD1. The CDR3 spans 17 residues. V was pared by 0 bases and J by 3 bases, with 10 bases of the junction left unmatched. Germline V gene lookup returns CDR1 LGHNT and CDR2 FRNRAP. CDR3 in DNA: TGTGCTAGTGGTTTGGTACAACCGAGACAGGGTCACACTGAAGCTTTCTTT. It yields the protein CASGLVQPRQGHTEAFF.

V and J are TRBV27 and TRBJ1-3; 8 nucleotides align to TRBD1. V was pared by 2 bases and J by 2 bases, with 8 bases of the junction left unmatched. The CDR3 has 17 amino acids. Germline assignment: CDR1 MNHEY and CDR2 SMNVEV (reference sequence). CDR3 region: CASSLKAPDRAGNTIYF. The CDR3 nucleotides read TGTGCCAGCAGTTTAAAAGCCCCGGACAGGGCTGGAAACACCATATATTTT.

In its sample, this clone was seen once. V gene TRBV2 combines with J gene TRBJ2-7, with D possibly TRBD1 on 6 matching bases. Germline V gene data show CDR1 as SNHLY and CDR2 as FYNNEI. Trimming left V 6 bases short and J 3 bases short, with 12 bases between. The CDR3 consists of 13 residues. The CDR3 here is CASSRQEIYEQYF. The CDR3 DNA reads TGTGCCAGCAGCCGACAGGAGATCTACGAGCAGTACTTC.

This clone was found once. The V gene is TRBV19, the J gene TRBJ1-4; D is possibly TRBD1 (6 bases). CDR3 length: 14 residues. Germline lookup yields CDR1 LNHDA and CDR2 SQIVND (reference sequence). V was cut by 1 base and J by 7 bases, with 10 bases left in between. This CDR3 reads CASSIGGGGEKLFF. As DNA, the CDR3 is TGTGCCAGTAGTATAGGAGGGGGAGGTGAAAAACTGTTTTTT.

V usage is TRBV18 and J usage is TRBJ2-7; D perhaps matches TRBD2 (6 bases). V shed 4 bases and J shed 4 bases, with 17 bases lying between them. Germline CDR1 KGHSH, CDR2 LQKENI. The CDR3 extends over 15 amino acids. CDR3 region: CASSRQGLPVYEQYF. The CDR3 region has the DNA TGTGCCAGCTCACGTCAGGGACTCCCCGTTTACGAGCAGTACTTC.

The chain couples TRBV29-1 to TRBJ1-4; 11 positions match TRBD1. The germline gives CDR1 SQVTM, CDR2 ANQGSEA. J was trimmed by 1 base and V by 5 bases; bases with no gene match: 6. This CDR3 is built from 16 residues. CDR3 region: CSVPGTGGGTNEKLFF. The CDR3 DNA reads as TGCAGCGTTCCCGGGACAGGGGGGGGAACTAATGAAAAACTGTTTTTT.

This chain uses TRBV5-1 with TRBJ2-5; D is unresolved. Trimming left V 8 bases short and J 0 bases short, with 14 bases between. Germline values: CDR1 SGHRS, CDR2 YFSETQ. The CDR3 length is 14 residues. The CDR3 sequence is CASTPRNNQETQYF. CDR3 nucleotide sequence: TGCGCCAGTACACCTAGGAACAACCAAGAGACCCAGTACTTC.

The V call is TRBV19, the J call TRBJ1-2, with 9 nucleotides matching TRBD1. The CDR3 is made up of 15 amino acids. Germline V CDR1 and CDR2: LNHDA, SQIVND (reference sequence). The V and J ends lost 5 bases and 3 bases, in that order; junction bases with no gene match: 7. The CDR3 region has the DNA TGTGCCAGTAGTCTAAACAGGGGGCAGGACTATGGCTACACCTTC. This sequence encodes CASSLNRGQDYGYTF.

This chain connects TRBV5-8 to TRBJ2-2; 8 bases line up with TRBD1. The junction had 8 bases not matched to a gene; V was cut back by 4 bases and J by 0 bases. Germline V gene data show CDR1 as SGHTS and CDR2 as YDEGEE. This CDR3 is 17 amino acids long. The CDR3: CASSTGTGPANTGELFF. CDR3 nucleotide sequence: TGTGCCAGCAGCACCGGGACAGGCCCCGCGAACACCGGGGAGCTGTTTTTT.

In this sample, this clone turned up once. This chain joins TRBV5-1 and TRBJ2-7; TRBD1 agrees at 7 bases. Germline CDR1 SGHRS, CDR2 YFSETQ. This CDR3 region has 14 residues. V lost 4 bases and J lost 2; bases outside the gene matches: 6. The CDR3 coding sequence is TGCGCCAGCAGCAGGCAGGGGGACGCCTACGAGCAGTACTTC. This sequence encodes CASSRQGDAYEQYF.

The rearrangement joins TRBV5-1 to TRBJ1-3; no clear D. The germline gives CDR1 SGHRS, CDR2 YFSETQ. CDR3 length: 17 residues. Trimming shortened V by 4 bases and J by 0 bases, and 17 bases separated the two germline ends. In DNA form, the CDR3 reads TGCGCCAGCAGCAGCGGGAGCCAGCCCAGCTCTGGAAACACCATATATTTT. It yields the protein CASSSGSQPSSGNTIYF.